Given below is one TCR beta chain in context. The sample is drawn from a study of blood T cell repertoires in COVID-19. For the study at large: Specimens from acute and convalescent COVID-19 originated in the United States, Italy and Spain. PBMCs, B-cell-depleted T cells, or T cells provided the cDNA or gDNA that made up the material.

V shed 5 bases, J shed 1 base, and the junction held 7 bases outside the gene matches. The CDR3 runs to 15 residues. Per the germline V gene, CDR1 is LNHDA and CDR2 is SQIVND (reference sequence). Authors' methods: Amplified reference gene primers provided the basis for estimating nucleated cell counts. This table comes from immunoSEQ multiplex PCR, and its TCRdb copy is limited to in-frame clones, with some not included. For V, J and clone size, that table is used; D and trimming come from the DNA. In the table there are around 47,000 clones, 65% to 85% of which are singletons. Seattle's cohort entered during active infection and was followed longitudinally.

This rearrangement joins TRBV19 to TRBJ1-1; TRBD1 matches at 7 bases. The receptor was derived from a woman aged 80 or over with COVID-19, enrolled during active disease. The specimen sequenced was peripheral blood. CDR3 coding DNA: TGTGCCAGTAGTGACGGACAGGCGAGGAACACTGAAGCTTTCTTT. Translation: CASSDGQARNTEAFF.